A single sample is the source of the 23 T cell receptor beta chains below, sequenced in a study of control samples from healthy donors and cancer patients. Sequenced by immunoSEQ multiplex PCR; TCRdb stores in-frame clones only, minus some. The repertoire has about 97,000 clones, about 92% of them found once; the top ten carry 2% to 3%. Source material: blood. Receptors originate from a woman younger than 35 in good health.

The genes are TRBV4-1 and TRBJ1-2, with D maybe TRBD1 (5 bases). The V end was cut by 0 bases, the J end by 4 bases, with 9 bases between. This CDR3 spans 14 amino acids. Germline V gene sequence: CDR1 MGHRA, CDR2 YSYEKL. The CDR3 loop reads CASSQDPGIYGYTF. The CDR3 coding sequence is TGCGCCAGCAGCCAAGATCCAGGGATCTATGGCTACACCTTC.

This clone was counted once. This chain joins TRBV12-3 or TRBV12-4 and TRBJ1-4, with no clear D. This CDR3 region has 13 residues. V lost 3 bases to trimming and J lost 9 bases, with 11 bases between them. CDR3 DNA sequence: TGTGCCAGCAGTTTTATAGCTTCCCAAAAACTGTTTTTT. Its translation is CASSFIASQKLFF.

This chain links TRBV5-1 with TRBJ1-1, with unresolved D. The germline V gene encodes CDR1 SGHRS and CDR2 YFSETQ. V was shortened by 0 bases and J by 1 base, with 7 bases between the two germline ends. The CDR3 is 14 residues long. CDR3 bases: TGCGCCAGCAGCTTGGGACAACAGAACACTGAAGCTTTCTTT. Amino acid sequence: CASSLGQQNTEAFF.

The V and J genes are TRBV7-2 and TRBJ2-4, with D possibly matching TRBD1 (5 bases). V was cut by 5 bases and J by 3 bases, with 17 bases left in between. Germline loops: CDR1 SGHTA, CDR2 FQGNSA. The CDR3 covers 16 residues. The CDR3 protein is CASSPRVENIKNIQYF. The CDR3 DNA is TGTGCCAGCAGCCCCAGGGTTGAGAACATCAAAAACATTCAGTACTTC. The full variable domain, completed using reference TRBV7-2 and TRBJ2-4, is GAGVSQSPSNKVTEKGKDVELRCDPISGHTALYWYRQSLGQGLEFLIYFQGNSAPDKSGLPSDRFSAERTGGSVSTLTIQRTQQEDSAVYLCASSPRVENIKNIQYFGAGTRLSVL.

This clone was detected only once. CDR3 sequence reads: CASSQPGQGDQPQHF. The CDR3 nucleotides read TGTGCCAGCAGCCAACCGGGACAGGGAGATCAGCCCCAGCATTTT. The chain joins TRBV27 to TRBJ1-5, with 9 bases identical to TRBD1. The CDR3 loop spans 15 amino acids. The V gene end was trimmed by 6 bases and the J gene end by 5 bases; junction bases not matched to a gene: 8. Per the germline V gene, CDR1 is MNHEY and CDR2 is SMNVEV (reference sequence).

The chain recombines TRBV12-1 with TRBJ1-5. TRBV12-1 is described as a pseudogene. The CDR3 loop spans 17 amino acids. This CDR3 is CASSFVSRGWSNQPQHF. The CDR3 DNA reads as TGTGCCAGCAGCTTTGTCTCCCGGGGATGGAGCAATCAGCCCCAGCATTTT.

The CDR3 region is CASSLDVGWASTDTQYF. CDR3 nucleotides: TGTGCCAGCAGCTTAGACGTGGGGTGGGCTAGCACAGATACGCAGTATTTT. V and J are TRBV11-2 and TRBJ2-3, with D hard to call. This CDR3 is 17 amino acids long. V lost 0 bases, J lost 0 bases, and 13 bases lay in between. The V gene's germline CDR1 is SGHAT and CDR2 FQNNGV.

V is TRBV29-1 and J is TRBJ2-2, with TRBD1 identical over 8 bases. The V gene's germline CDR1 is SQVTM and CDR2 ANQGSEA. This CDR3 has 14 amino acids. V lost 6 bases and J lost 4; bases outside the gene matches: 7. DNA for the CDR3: TGCAGCGTGCTGACAGGGGTTGCCACCGGGGAGCTGTTTTTT. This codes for CSVLTGVATGELFF.

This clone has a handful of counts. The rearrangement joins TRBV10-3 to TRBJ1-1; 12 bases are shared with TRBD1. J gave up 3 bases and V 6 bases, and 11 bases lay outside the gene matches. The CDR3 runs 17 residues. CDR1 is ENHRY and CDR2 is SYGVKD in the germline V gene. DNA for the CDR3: TGTGCCATCAGCTACGGGGGACAGGGGGCCGAAGACACTGAAGCTTTCTTT. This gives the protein CAISYGGQGAEDTEAFF.

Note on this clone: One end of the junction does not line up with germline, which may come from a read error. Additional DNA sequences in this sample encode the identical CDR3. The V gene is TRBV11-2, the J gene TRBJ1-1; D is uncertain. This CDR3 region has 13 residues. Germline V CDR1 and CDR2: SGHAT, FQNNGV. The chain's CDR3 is CASSLDWNTEAFF. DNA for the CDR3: TGCGCCAGCAGCTTAGACTGGAACACTGAAGCTTTCTTT. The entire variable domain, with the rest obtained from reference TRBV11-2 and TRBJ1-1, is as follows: EAGVAQSPRYKIIEKRQSVAFWCNPISGHATLYWYQQILGQGPKLLIQFQNNGVVDDSQLPKDRFSAERLKGVDSTLKIQPAKLEDSAVYLCASSLDWNTEAFFGQGTRLTVV.

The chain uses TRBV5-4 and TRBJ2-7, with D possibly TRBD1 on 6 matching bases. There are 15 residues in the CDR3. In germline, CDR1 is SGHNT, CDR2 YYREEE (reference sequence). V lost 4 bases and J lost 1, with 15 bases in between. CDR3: CASSPSIGTSYEQYF. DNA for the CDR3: TGTGCCAGCAGCCCCTCTATTGGGACATCCTACGAGCAGTACTTC.

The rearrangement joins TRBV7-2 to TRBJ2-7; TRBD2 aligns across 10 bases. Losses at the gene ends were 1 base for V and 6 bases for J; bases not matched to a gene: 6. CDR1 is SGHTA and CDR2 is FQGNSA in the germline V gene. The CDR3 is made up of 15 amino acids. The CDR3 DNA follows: TGTGCCAGCAGCTTAGAGAGCGGGAGGGCGACCGAGCAGTACTTC. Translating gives CASSLESGRATEQYF.

This CDR3 reads CAWAKGLDQPQHF. The CDR3 DNA follows: TGTGCCTGGGCCAAGGGCCTGGATCAGCCCCAGCATTTT. The chain carries TRBV30 and TRBJ1-5; D not resolved. CDR3 length: 13 amino acids. Germline V gene sequence: CDR1 GTSNPN, CDR2 SVGIG (reference sequence). Trimming cost V 5 bases and J 5 bases, with 13 bases left between them. The full variable domain, rest sourced from reference TRBV30 and TRBJ1-5, is SQTIHQWPATLVQPVGSPLSLECTVEGTSNPNLYWYRQAAGRGLQLLFYSVGIGQISSEVPQNLSASRPQDRQFILSSKKLLLSDSGFYLCAWAKGLDQPQHFGDGTRLSIL.

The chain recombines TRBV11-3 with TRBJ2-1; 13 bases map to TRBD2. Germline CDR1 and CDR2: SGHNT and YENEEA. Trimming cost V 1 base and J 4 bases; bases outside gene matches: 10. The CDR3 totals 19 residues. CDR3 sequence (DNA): TGTGCCAGCAGCTTAGGAACTAGCGGGGGGGCCAATCGTTACAATGAGCAGTTCTTC. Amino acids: CASSLGTSGGANRYNEQFF.

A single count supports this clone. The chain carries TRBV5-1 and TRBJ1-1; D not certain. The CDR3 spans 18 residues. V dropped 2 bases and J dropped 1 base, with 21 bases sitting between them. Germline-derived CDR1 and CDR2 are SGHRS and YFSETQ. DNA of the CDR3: TGCGCCAGCAGCTTAGGGTGGACCCAACTTTTTGGGAACACTGAAGCTTTCTTT. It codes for CASSLGWTQLFGNTEAFF. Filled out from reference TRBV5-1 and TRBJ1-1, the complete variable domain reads KAGVTQTPRYLIKTRGQQVTLSCSPISGHRSVSWYQQTPGQGLQFLFEYFSETQRNKGNFPGRFSGRQFSNSRSEMNVSTLELGDSALYLCASSLGWTQLFGNTEAFFGQGTRLTVV.

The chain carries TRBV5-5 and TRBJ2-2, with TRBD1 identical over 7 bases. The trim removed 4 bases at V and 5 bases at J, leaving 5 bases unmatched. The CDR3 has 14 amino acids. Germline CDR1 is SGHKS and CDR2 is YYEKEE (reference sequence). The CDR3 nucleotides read TGTGCCAGCAGCGCACAGGGGTCAACCGGGGAGCTGTTTTTT. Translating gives CASSAQGSTGELFF.

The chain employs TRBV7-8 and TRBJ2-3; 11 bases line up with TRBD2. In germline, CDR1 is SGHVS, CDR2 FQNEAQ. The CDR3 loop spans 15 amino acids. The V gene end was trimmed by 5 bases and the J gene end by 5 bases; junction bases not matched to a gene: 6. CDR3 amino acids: CASSKLAGAVDTQYF. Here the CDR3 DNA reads TGTGCCAGCAGCAAACTAGCGGGAGCGGTAGATACGCAGTATTTT.

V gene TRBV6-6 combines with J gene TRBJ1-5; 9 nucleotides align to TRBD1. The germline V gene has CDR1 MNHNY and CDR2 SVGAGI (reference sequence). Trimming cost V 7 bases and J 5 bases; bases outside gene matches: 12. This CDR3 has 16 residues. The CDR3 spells CASTTPLTGGHQPQHF. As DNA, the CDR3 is TGTGCCAGCACCACGCCGCTGACAGGGGGACATCAGCCCCAGCATTTT.

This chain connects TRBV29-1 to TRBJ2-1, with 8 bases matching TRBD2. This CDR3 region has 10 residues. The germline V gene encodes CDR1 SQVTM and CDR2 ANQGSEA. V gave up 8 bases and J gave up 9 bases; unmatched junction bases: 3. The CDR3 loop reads CSFREGEQFF. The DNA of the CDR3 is TGCAGCTTTCGGGAGGGTGAGCAGTTCTTC.

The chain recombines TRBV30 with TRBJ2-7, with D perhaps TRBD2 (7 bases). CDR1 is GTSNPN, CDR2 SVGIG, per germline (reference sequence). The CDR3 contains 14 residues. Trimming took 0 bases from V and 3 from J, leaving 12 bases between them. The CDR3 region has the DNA TGTGCCTGGAGTGTGGGGGGGCTTGACTACGAGCAGTACTTC. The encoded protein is CAWSVGGLDYEQYF.

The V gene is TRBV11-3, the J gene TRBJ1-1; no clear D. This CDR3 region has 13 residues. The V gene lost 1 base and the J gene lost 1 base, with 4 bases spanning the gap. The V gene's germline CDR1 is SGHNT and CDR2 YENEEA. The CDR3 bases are TGTGCCAGCAGCTTAGGAGGGAACACTGAAGCTTTCTTT. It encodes CASSLGGNTEAFF.

CDR3 protein: CASSMPVGENIQYF. CDR3 bases: TGTGCCAGTAGTATGCCGGTGGGTGAAAACATTCAGTACTTC. The gene calls are TRBV19 and TRBJ2-4; no firm D call. The CDR3 spans 14 residues. Germline-derived CDR1 and CDR2 are LNHDA and SQIVND (reference sequence). Trimming took 3 bases from V and 5 from J, leaving 11 bases between them.

CDR3 DNA sequence: TGTGCCAGCAGTTACGGCGGGAGGGCTTTCTTT. This translates into CASSYGGRAFF. The gene calls are TRBV6-5 and TRBJ1-1; D is unresolved. The length of the CDR3 is 11 residues. Germline V gene data show CDR1 as MNHEY and CDR2 as SVGAGI. Trimming took 2 bases from V and 11 from J, leaving 9 bases between them.